Sequencing of this T cell receptor beta chain was carried out in a study of Graves' ophthalmopathy and Graves' hyperthyroidism. The CDR3 runs to 14 residues. The junction had 3 bases not matched to a gene; V was cut back by 3 bases and J by 1 base. Germline V gene sequence: CDR1 SQVTM, CDR2 ANQGSEA. In donors with ophthalmopathy, activity was moderate-to-severe, with CAS ≥3, NOSPECS ≥4 and duration under 3 months. Patients were excluded if they had other autoimmune diseases or uncontrolled infections, and likewise if pregnancy or lactation applied. Serum thyroxine and TRAb, along with clinical symptoms, thyroid ultrasound and orbital computed tomography, were what diagnosis relied on. The authors amplified TCR beta CDR3 regions from RNA transcripts. Investigators did first-round RT-PCR with HTBI primers, then second-round multiplex PCR. TCRdb ran MiXCR on the multiplex PCR reads and lists one entry per CDR3 protein. The sample contains around 600,000 distinct CDR3 sequences, over 40% of which appear only once.

The sequencing sample was made of peripheral blood. The chain carries TRBV29-1 and TRBJ1-2; 9 nucleotides line up with TRBD1. The receptor was derived from an adult man with Graves' ophthalmopathy. CDR3 amino acids: CSVERQGVNYGYTF. In DNA form, the CDR3 reads TGCAGCGTTGAGCGACAGGGGGTTAACTATGGCTACACCTTC.